The next 7 T cell receptor beta chains were all read from a single sample in a study of blood T cell repertoires in COVID-19. The repertoire was sequenced with immunoSEQ multiplex PCR; TCRdb's copy has only in-frame clones and lacks some. The table shows 250,000 to 300,000 clones, with roughly nine tenths occurring only once. The sequencing input was PBMCs or T cells enriched from blood (not recorded which). These receptors were taken from a woman aged 55-69 years who had recovered from COVID-19.

The V and J genes are TRBV7-9 and TRBJ2-7; the match to TRBD2 covers 14 bases. The CDR3 spans 17 residues. V was clipped by 5 bases and J by 2 bases; unmatched bases: 8. CDR1 and CDR2 from the germline V gene are SEHNR and FQNEAQ (reference sequence). Here the CDR3 DNA reads TGTGCCAGCAGCGCGGGACTAGCGGGGGCCGACACCTACGAGCAGTACTTC. Amino acids: CASSAGLAGADTYEQYF.

The chain couples TRBV28 to TRBJ1-1; D is possibly TRBD1 (6 bases). The CDR3 is made up of 13 amino acids. Trimming took off 5 bases at V and 10 bases at J, with 17 bases between the two ends. CDR1 and CDR2 from the germline V gene are MDHEN and SYDVKM. CDR3 protein: CASSTTDRSGAFF. CDR3 sequence (DNA): TGTGCCAGCAGTACAACAGACAGGTCGGGAGCTTTCTTT. The variable domain in full, completed from reference TRBV28 and TRBJ1-1, reads DVKVTQSSRYLVKRTGEKVFLECVQDMDHENMFWYRQDPGLGLRLIYFSYDVKMKEKGDIPEGYSVSREKKERFSLILESASTNQTSMYLCASSTTDRSGAFFGQGTRLTVV.

CDR3 nucleotide sequence: TGTGCCAGCAGCTTAGCGCCCGGAGTGACTAGCGGGAGAACAGATACGCAGTATTTT. Amino acids: CASSLAPGVTSGRTDTQYF. The chain couples TRBV7-6 to TRBJ2-3, with 12 bases aligning to TRBD2. V lost 0 bases to trimming and J lost 3 bases; unmatched junction nucleotides: 10. The CDR3 extends over 19 amino acids. Looked up from germline, CDR1 is SGHVS and CDR2 is FNYEAQ.

The chain combines TRBV29-1 with TRBJ2-5, with D unclear. Per germline, CDR1 SQVTM and CDR2 ANQGSEA. Trimming took 7 bases from V and 4 from J, leaving 7 bases between them. The CDR3 runs 10 residues. CDR3 region: CSAQLETQYF. The CDR3 region has the DNA TGCAGCGCCCAACTAGAGACCCAGTACTTC.

The rearrangement links TRBV5-1 to TRBJ2-3; 11 nucleotides align to TRBD2. The CDR3 totals 18 residues. After removal of 4 bases from V and 3 bases from J, the junction contained 13 bases not matched to a gene. CDR1 is SGHRS and CDR2 is YFSETQ in the germline V gene. CDR3 region: CASSVAGSGGASTDTQYF. CDR3 coding DNA: TGCGCCAGCAGCGTGGCCGGTAGCGGGGGGGCTTCAACAGATACGCAGTATTTT.

The chain joins TRBV25-1 to TRBJ2-1; D might be TRBD2 (6 bases). Germline values: CDR1 MGHDK, CDR2 SYGVNS. The CDR3 totals 14 residues. V gave up 8 bases and J gave up 2 bases, with 13 bases separating them. CDR3 protein: CASRTSRTYNEQFF. In DNA, the CDR3 is TGTGCCAGCCGAACTAGCCGAACCTACAATGAGCAGTTCTTC.

The chain carries TRBV30 and TRBJ1-1; the match to TRBD1 covers 7 bases. The CDR3 is 16 amino acids. Losses at the gene ends were 0 bases for V and 0 bases for J; bases not matched to a gene: 7. Germline assignment: CDR1 GTSNPN and CDR2 SVGIG (reference sequence). The CDR3 region has the DNA TGTGCCTGGAGTGTCGACAGGGATTGGATGAACACTGAAGCTTTCTTT. Translating it yields CAWSVDRDWMNTEAFF.